A selection of T cell receptor beta chains follows, all from one sample in a study of T cell repertoires in cytomegalovirus infection. The antigens of these receptors remain unknown. TCRdb recomputed calls from the reads with MiXCR, one row per CDR3 protein. The table lists roughly 920,000 distinct CDR3 sequences, roughly 30% of them singletons. The input for sequencing was cultured CD8+ T cells from PBMCs, taken from culture after CMV antigen stimulation. All receptors derive from a human donor in good health (CMV status not recorded). Some clones in this sample may be carry-over from other donors' samples. Both conserved end residues are part of each CDR3. D genes are given only for firm matches. A row's size may be missing; if present it is once, few, many or a size class.

NA	TRBV2	TRBJ2-3	TRBD1	TGTGCCAGCAGGGGGCTTGACAGGGGCCGTTTAGATACGCAGTATTTT	CASRGLDRGRLDTQYF
few	TRBV15	TRBJ1-5	NA	TGTGCCACCAGCAGAGATCAGGGTTCGGTGAAGCCCCAGCATTTT	CATSRDQGSVKPQHF
NA	TRBV4-3	TRBJ2-5	NA	TGCGCCAGCAGCCAAGATTGGGCCGGGGAGACCCAGTACTTC	CASSQDWAGETQYF
NA	TRBV9	TRBJ2-1	TRBD2	TGTGCCAGCAGCGTAGGCGCGGGGGGTGGCAATGAGCAGTTCTTC	CASSVGAGGGNEQFF
NA	TRBV7-9	TRBJ2-2	NA	TGTGCCAGCAGCTCCCCCCGGACACCGAACACCGGGGAGCTGTTTTTT	CASSSPRTPNTGELFF
few	TRBV25-1	TRBJ2-1	TRBD2	TGTGCCAGCAGTGAATATCTAGCGGAAACCTACAATGAGCAGTTCTTC	CASSEYLAETYNEQFF
NA	TRBV6-6	TRBJ2-3	TRBD2	TGTGCCAGCAGTTACTCCCGGGGGGGGATCGGGTACACGCAGTATTTT	CASSYSRGGIGYTQYF
few	TRBV5-6	TRBJ2-7	TRBD1	TGTGCCAGCAGCTCGGGACAGGGAGGTGAGCAGTACTTC	CASSSGQGGEQYF
NA	TRBV27	TRBJ2-4	NA	TGTGCCAGCAGTTTACATGTTAAGGGCAACATTCAGTACTTC	CASSLHVKGNIQYF
NA	TRBV7-9	TRBJ1-5	NA	TGTGCCAGCAGCTTGGGGGGGGGCCAGCATTTT	CASSLGGGQHF
many	TRBV7-2	TRBJ2-1	TRBD2	TGTGCCAGCAGCGGTCTAGAAACTTCTAGCGGGGGGTATTACAATGAGCAGTTCTTC	CASSGLETSSGGYYNEQFF
many	TRBV11-1	TRBJ2-1	TRBD2	TGTGCCAGCAGCTCCCAAATAGCGGGGGGGCCCTACAATGAGCAGTTCTTC	CASSSQIAGGPYNEQFF
NA	TRBV27	TRBJ2-4	NA	TGTGCCAGCGGCGGGGGCGCCGGGAACATTCAGTACTTC	CASGGGAGNIQYF
NA	TRBV12-3/TRBV12-4	TRBJ1-4	TRBD1	TGTGCCAGCAGGTTCGGACAGGGGAATGAAAAACTGTTTTTT	CASRFGQGNEKLFF
NA	TRBV19	TRBJ2-1	TRBD1	TGTGCCAGTACGGACAGGGGATTCAACAATGAGCAGTTCTTC	CASTDRGFNNEQFF
few	TRBV28	TRBJ1-5	TRBD1	TGTGCCAGCACGGGACAGAATCAGCCCCAGCATTTT	CASTGQNQPQHF
few	TRBV12-5	TRBJ2-2	NA	TGTGCTAGAGATGGGGAGCTGTTTTTT	CARDGELFF
many	TRBV7-6	TRBJ1-6	TRBD1	TGTGCCAGCAGCTTAGAGGGACAGGGGAATTCACCCCTCCACTTT	CASSLEGQGNSPLHF
NA	TRBV7-6	TRBJ2-2	TRBD1	TGTGCCAGCAGCCTGGCACAGGGGAGAACCGGGGAGCTGTTTTTT	CASSLAQGRTGELFF
few	TRBV20-1	TRBJ2-1	NA	TGCAGTGCCCCCTCTCTGGGGGCGTGGAATGAGCAGTTCTTC	CSAPSLGAWNEQFF
many	TRBV5-4	TRBJ2-1	NA	TGTGCCAGCAGCTTCGGAAAAGAGGACCACTACAACTACAATGAGCAGTTCTTC	CASSFGKEDHYNYNEQFF
NA	TRBV19	TRBJ1-2	NA	TGTGCCACCTTACGGGACACAAACCTTCCTAACTATGGCTACACCTTC	CATLRDTNLPNYGYTF
NA	TRBV5-1	TRBJ2-1	NA	TGCGCCAGCAGCTTATCGACTAGTCCCTACAATGAGCAGTTCTTC	CASSLSTSPYNEQFF
many	TRBV7-9	TRBJ1-3	NA	TGTGCCAGCAGCCTCCCCCTGAGGGAAGCTGGAAACACCATATATTTT	CASSLPLREAGNTIYF
NA	TRBV14	TRBJ2-2	TRBD2	TGTGCCAGCAGCCAAGTAGCGGGGGACCTCACCGGGGAGCTGTTTTTT	CASSQVAGDLTGELFF
few	TRBV9	TRBJ2-1	TRBD2	TGTGCCAGCAGCGTTAGCGGGGTGACATACAATGAGCAGTTCTTC	CASSVSGVTYNEQFF
NA	TRBV7-3	TRBJ1-2	NA	TGTGCCAGCAACCGGGGTGGGGGCTACACCTTC	CASNRGGGYTF
few	TRBV28	TRBJ2-2	TRBD1	TGTGCCAGCAGTTTTGGGACAGGGCCGAACACCGGGGAGCTGTTTTTT	CASSFGTGPNTGELFF
NA	TRBV6-6	TRBJ1-5	NA	TGTGCCAGCAGCCCGGGGGTGAAGGGCCCCTATCAAGGCAATCAGCCCCAGCATTTT	CASSPGVKGPYQGNQPQHF
NA	TRBV28	TRBJ2-1	TRBD2	TGTGCCAGCAGTTTAGCGACTAGCGGGGCCAATGAGCAGTTCTTC	CASSLATSGANEQFF
few	TRBV6-2/TRBV6-3	TRBJ2-3	NA	TGTGCCACCCTAACCAGGGGGGTAGGGGAAGATACGCAGTATTTT	CATLTRGVGEDTQYF
NA	TRBV2	TRBJ2-3	NA	TGTGCCAGCAATGAAGGCAGATCTAGCACAGATACGCAGTATTTT	CASNEGRSSTDTQYF
few	TRBV12-3/TRBV12-4	TRBJ2-1	TRBD2	TGTGCCAGCAGATCTAGCGGGGGGGCGTGGAATGAGCAGTTCTTC	CASRSSGGAWNEQFF
NA	TRBV14	TRBJ1-1	NA	TGTGCCAGCAGCCAAGATGTGGGTTGGAACACTGAAGCTTTCTTT	CASSQDVGWNTEAFF
NA	TRBV27	TRBJ2-2	TRBD1	TGTGCCAGCAGTTTAAAGGGACAGGGACGTGGCACCGGGGAGCTGTTTTTT	CASSLKGQGRGTGELFF
NA	TRBV7-8	TRBJ2-1	TRBD2	TGTGCCAGCAGCGTATGGACTAGCGGGGGTAATGAGCAGTTCTTC	CASSVWTSGGNEQFF
few	TRBV7-9	TRBJ2-3	TRBD1	TGTGCCAGCACCCTACAGGGGCGAGGAGATACGCAGTATTTT	CASTLQGRGDTQYF
many	TRBV6-1	TRBJ2-3	NA	TGTGCCAGCTTAGCGCCTAACACAGATACGCAGTATTTT	CASLAPNTDTQYF
NA	TRBV29-1	TRBJ1-1	NA	TGCAGCGTTGTGAGACGGGCTGAAGCTTTCTTT	CSVVRRAEAFF
NA	TRBV27	TRBJ2-7	NA	NA	CASSFGPGGSYEQYF
few	TRBV2	TRBJ1-2	NA	TGTGCCGCCTCCCCGGAGGTCTATGGCTACACCTTC	CAASPEVYGYTF
once	TRBV5-6	TRBJ1-2	NA	TGTGCCAGCAGCGATCACAGGGACGGCTACACCTTC	CASSDHRDGYTF
many	TRBV7-8	TRBJ2-2	TRBD1	TGTGCCAGCAGCCGACAGGGAGAAACCGGGGAGCTGTTTTTT	CASSRQGETGELFF
few	TRBV5-1	TRBJ2-1	NA	TGCGCCAGCAGCTTGGCCGGAAAGAGCTCCTACAATGAGCAGTTCTTC	CASSLAGKSSYNEQFF
NA	TRBV7-9	TRBJ1-5	NA	TGTGCCAGCACCGAAGGGGAGGGGCAGCCCCAGCATTTT	CASTEGEGQPQHF
NA	TRBV6-1	TRBJ1-1	TRBD1	TGTGCCAGCATTGGAGGGGGCAACACTGAAGCTTTCTTT	CASIGGGNTEAFF
few	TRBV12-3/TRBV12-4	TRBJ1-2	NA	TGTGCCAGCAGTTTCAGATACGACTGGGGCTACACCTTC	CASSFRYDWGYTF
few	TRBV27	TRBJ2-2	NA	TGTGCCAGCAGTTTAACGCTAGGGGGGGGGACAGGGAACACCGGGGAGCTGTTTTTT	CASSLTLGGGTGNTGELFF
NA	TRBV7-9	TRBJ2-5	NA	TGTGTCAGCAGCTGGACAGACCAAGAGACCCAGTACTTC	CVSSWTDQETQYF
NA	TRBV19	TRBJ2-2	TRBD2	TGTGCCAGTAGTATAGTACTAGCGGGGGTCGGGGAGCTGTTTTTT	CASSIVLAGVGELFF
few	TRBV20-1	TRBJ2-7	NA	TGCAGTGCCCTTCGAAGAGGGGCCGGCTCCTACGAGCAGTACTTC	CSALRRGAGSYEQYF
few	TRBV6-5	TRBJ1-5	TRBD1	TGTGCCATCGGACAGGGGAATCAGCCCCAGCATTTT	CAIGQGNQPQHF
NA	TRBV28	TRBJ2-3	NA	TGTGCCAGCATCCTAAGGGCTGGGGTTTTGGATACGCAGTATTTT	CASILRAGVLDTQYF
NA	TRBV13	TRBJ2-1	NA	TGTGCCAGCAGCTTAGGGTGGGGGGGGCACTACAATGAGCAGTTCTTC	CASSLGWGGHYNEQFF
NA	TRBV4-2	TRBJ2-5	NA	TGTGCCAGCAGCCAAGATGATTTAGGGTGGGAGACCCAGTACTTC	CASSQDDLGWETQYF
NA	TRBV27	TRBJ2-1	NA	TGTGCCAGCAGTCCCTATCTTAGCGGACTGGGGGGGCCGGGCAATGAGCAGTTCTTC	CASSPYLSGLGGPGNEQFF
many	TRBV7-8	TRBJ1-5	NA	TGTGCCAGCAGCCCAAGTGGGGGGACGGAGCCCCAGCATTTT	CASSPSGGTEPQHF